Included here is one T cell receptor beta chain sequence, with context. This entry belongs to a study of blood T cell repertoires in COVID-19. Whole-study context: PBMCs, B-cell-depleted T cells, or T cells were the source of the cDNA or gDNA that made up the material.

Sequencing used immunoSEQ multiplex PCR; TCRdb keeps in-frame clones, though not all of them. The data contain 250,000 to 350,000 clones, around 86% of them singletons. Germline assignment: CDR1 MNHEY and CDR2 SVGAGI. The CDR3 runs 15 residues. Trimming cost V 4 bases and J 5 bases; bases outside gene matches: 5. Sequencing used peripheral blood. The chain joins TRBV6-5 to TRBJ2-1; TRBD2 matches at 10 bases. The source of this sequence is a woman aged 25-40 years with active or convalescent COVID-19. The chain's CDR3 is CASSLAGGPHNEQFF. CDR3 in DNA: TGTGCCAGCAGTTTAGCGGGGGGCCCCCACAATGAGCAGTTCTTC.